A selection of T cell receptor beta chains follows, all from one sample in a study of T cells expressing NK-cell markers. TCRdb re-called the 5' RACE reads and gives one entry per CDR3 protein, without DNA. The specimen's table records roughly 160,000 distinct CDR3 sequences. The sample was blood T cells: a sorted CD56 or NKG2C T cell subset, CD4+ or CD8+ T cells, or bulk PBMC T cells (not recorded which). The receptors were sampled from a woman aged 18 to 75 in good health. Both conserved end residues are part of each CDR3.

j_call	v_call	cdr3_aa
TRBJ2-4	TRBV12-3/TRBV12-4	CASRTDGAKNIQYF
TRBJ1-2	TRBV6-1	CASSRSAGYYGYTF
TRBJ2-5	TRBV20-1	CSADQGPTETQYF
TRBJ2-1	TRBV20-1	CSARDNENGGVGQFF
TRBJ1-1	TRBV6-5	CASKRGGSGTEAFF
TRBJ1-5	TRBV5-1	CASSLNRQGVYQPQHF
TRBJ1-2	TRBV6-1	CASTRSGLSGYGYTF
TRBJ2-2	TRBV5-1	CASSLGAGGPSGELFF
TRBJ2-5	TRBV24-1	CATSDLWLAGGPETQYF
TRBJ2-2	TRBV7-4	CASTLGAGVNTGELFF
TRBJ2-3	TRBV7-8	CASSPYTDTQYF
TRBJ1-6	TRBV7-8	CASSLGEGLQVSPLHF
TRBJ1-4	TRBV9	CASNRSPTNEKLFF
TRBJ2-5	TRBV20-1	CSARGLAPGLPQYF
TRBJ1-1	TRBV5-1	CASSFFQAMNTEAFF
TRBJ1-2	TRBV20-1	CSASSVEGEGYTF
TRBJ2-7	TRBV18	CASSRRDRGREQYF
TRBJ2-1	TRBV9	CASSVSRGPYDEQFF
TRBJ2-3	TRBV18	CASSPSGGYTDTQYF
TRBJ2-7	TRBV5-5	CASSPWPSGYYEQYF
TRBJ1-6	TRBV20-1	CSARVGSGGSSPLHF
TRBJ2-5	TRBV9	CASSPGALAGEGETQYF
TRBJ1-4	TRBV12-3/TRBV12-4	CASRPGQANEKLFF
TRBJ2-1	TRBV5-1	CASRVSWLADGEQFF
TRBJ2-5	TRBV2	CASSTRARKTQYF
TRBJ2-7	TRBV29-1	CSVDSPGGEQYF
TRBJ2-3	TRBV5-1	CASSLGPTGNTQYF
TRBJ2-1	TRBV7-3	CASSPSSGLIEQFF
TRBJ1-2	TRBV7-8	CASSRGRTNGYTF
TRBJ2-7	TRBV11-3	CASSLDNRDSAYEQYF
TRBJ2-3	TRBV20-1	CSASGRGPHPGSDTQYF
TRBJ1-2	TRBV7-3	CASSRQRQDERNYGYTF
TRBJ2-4	TRBV5-1	CASSYLTGLADSVAKNIQYF
TRBJ2-3	TRBV5-1	CASSLALAGGLDTQYF
TRBJ2-5	TRBV5-1	CASSPDVGRSETQYF
TRBJ2-1	TRBV7-3	CASSLSAYALAGANEQFF
TRBJ2-2	TRBV5-1	CASSDSHRTGTGELFF
TRBJ2-6	TRBV5-6	CASRQAGGADGANVLTF
TRBJ2-6	TRBV28	CASTLGVSGANVLTF
TRBJ2-5	TRBV20-1	CSASRGASNQETQYF
TRBJ1-2	TRBV2	CASSIPGQGPGYTF
TRBJ1-1	TRBV7-9	CASSLGFGTEAFF
TRBJ2-1	TRBV12-3/TRBV12-4	CASSFSLAGGYHEQFF
TRBJ2-1	TRBV5-1	CASSMTSGGSEQFF
TRBJ2-3	TRBV7-2	CASSLGGGHSTDTQYF
TRBJ2-3	TRBV29-1	CSVRSGRSTDTQYF
TRBJ2-1	TRBV9	CASSDRLAGINEQFF
TRBJ2-1	TRBV29-1	CSVGSYNEQFF
TRBJ1-2	TRBV4-2	CASSQGGLYGYTF
TRBJ1-1	TRBV12-3/TRBV12-4	CASRNLQGAEAFF
TRBJ1-6	TRBV27	CASSLKAVPSYNSPLHF
TRBJ2-5	TRBV5-5	CASSLRTAAETQYF
TRBJ2-5	TRBV24-1	CATSDASLGGRIQETQYF
TRBJ2-1	TRBV28	CASSSGGGANEQFF
TRBJ1-1	TRBV6-6	CASSYQTDQAFF
TRBJ2-5	TRBV21-1	CASSKLTSGPGETQYF
TRBJ2-5	TRBV20-1	CSARPYQETQYF